The clone carrying this T cell receptor (beta chain) was seen a handful of times. Its antigen is not known. The table came from immunoSEQ multiplex PCR; TCRdb's copy has only in-frame clones and leaves some out. Altogether 120,000 or so clones are present, approximately 90% being singletons, with the ten largest covering 6% to 8.5%. This sample is part of a study of T cell responses to AZD1222 COVID-19 vaccine. Overall study results and limits: Researchers report vaccine-associated CD4 TCRs spanning spike, with dominance at 160-218 and 743-854. Repertoire collection took place solely once the T cell response had peaked.

This CDR3 region has 19 residues. CDR1 and CDR2 (germline): KGHSH, LQKENI. The V segment lost 3 bases and the J segment 3 bases; nucleotides outside the gene matches: 11. The V gene is TRBV18, the J gene TRBJ1-4; TRBD1 matches 12 bases. The input for sequencing was peripheral blood, taken 28 days after the second AZD1222 dose. This TCR was sampled from an adult who received the AZD1222 COVID-19 vaccine. In nucleotides, the CDR3 is TGTGCCAGCTCACCTGGAGCTATGGGACAGGGGGCTTCTAATGAAAAACTGTTTTTT. It is translated as CASSPGAMGQGASNEKLFF.